This entry is about one T cell receptor beta chain. One end of the junction fails to match germline, which may point to a read error. Described time point: newly diagnosed GD, antithyroid drugs for less than 3 months. RNA extracted from PBMCs served as the sequencing template. Patients hailed from an endocrinology department in Xi'an, China. This specimen comes from a study of regulatory T cells in long-lasting Graves disease. CDR1 and CDR2 from the germline V gene are SGHDN and FVKESK. The CDR3 covers 15 residues. TCR beta libraries were built with iRepertoire HTBI primers and Arm-PCR of CDR3 regions. One entry per CDR3 protein results from TCRdb running MiXCR on the multiplex PCR reads. The table records about 500,000 distinct CDR3 sequences, approximately 12% of them present only once. These sequences were also reported in another study, on T cells in Graves' hyperthyroidism and ophthalmopathy.

The source was peripheral blood mononuclear cells (PBMCs), collected at new diagnosis, from a patient treated with antithyroid drugs. The clonotype originates from a woman aged 30 to 39 with Graves disease. This chain links TRBV14 with TRBJ2-2, with D possibly being TRBD2 (5 bases). The CDR3 coding sequence is TGTGCCAGCAGCCAAGTGGGAGCTTCCACCGGGGATCTGTTTTTT. Encoded protein: CASSQVGASTGDLFF.